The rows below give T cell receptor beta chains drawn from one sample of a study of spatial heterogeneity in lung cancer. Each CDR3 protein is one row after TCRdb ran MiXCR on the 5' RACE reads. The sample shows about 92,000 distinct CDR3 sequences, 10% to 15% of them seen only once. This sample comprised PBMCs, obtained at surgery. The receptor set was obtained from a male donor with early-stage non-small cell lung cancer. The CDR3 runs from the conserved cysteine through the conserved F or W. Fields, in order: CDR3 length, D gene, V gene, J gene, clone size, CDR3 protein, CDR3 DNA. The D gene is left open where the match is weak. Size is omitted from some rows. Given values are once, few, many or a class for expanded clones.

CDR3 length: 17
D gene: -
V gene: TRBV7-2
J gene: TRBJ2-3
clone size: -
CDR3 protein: CASSSPRGGPSTDTQYF
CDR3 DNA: TGTGCCAGCAGCTCTCCAAGGGGCGGGCCTAGCACAGATACGCAGTATTTT

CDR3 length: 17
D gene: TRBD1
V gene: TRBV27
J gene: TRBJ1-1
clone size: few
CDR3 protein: CASSSSRTGRANTEAFF
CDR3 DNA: TGTGCCAGCAGCTCCTCAAGGACAGGGAGGGCGAACACTGAAGCTTTCTTT

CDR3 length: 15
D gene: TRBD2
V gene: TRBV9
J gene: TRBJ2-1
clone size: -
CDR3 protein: CASSVSLAGGNEQFF
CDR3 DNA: TGTGCCAGCAGCGTAAGTCTAGCGGGGGGCAATGAGCAGTTCTTC

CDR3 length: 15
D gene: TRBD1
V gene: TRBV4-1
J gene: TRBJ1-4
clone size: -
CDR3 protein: CASSQPGQTNEKLFF
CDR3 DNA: TGCGCCAGCAGCCAACCGGGACAGACTAATGAAAAACTGTTTTTT

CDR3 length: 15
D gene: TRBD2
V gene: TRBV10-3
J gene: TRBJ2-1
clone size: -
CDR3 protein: CAIILAGISGHEQFF
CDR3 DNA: TGTGCCATCATCCTAGCGGGAATCTCAGGCCATGAGCAGTTCTTC

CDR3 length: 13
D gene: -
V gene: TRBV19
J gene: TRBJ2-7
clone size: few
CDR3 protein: CASSTPGAYEQYF
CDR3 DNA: TGTGCCAGTAGTACTCCCGGAGCCTACGAGCAGTACTTC

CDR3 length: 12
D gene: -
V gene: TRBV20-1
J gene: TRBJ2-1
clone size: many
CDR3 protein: CSARYGFNEQFF
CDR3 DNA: TGCAGTGCTAGATATGGGTTCAATGAGCAGTTCTTC

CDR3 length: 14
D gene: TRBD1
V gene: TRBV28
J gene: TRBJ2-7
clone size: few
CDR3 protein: CASSPTGSSYEQYF
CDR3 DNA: TGTGCCAGCAGTCCGACAGGGAGCTCCTACGAGCAGTACTTC

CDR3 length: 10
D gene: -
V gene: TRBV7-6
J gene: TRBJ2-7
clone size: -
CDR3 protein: CASTSYEQYF
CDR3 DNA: TGTGCCAGCACCAGCTACGAGCAGTACTTC

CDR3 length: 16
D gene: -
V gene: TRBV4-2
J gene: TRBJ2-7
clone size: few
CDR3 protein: CASSQAEGTASYEQYF
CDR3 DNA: TGTGCCAGCAGCCAAGCCGAGGGGACCGCCTCCTACGAGCAGTACTTC

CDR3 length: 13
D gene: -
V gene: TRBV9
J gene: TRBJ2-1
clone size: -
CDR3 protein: CASSVRGSNEQFF
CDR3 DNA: TGTGCCAGCAGCGTTCGGGGTAGCAATGAGCAGTTCTTC

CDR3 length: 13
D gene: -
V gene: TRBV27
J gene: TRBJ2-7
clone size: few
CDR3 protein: CASSLILGYEQYF
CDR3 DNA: TGTGCCAGCAGTTTAATATTGGGATACGAGCAGTACTTC

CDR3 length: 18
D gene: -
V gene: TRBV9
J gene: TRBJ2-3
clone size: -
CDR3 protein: CASSKRPGARRPTDTQYF
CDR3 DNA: TGTGCCAGCAGCAAACGACCGGGCGCAAGACGACCCACAGATACGCAGTATTTT

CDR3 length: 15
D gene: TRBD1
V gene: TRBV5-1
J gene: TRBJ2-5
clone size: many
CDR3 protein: CASSPQGALEETQYF
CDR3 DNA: TGCGCCAGCAGCCCACAGGGGGCACTGGAAGAGACCCAGTACTTC

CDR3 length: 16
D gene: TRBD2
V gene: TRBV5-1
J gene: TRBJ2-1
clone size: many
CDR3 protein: CASSLGPAGGPNEQFF
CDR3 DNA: TGCGCCAGCAGCTTGGGTCCAGCGGGAGGTCCCAATGAGCAGTTCTTC

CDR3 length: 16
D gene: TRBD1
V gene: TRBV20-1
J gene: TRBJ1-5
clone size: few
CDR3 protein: CSARDSRGLSNQPQHF
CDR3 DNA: TGCAGTGCTAGAGATAGCAGGGGGTTAAGTAATCAGCCCCAGCATTTT

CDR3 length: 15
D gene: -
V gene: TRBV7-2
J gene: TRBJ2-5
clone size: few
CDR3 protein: CASSPRVGYQETQYF
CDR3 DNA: TGTGCCAGCAGCCCGCGAGTGGGGTACCAAGAGACCCAGTACTTC

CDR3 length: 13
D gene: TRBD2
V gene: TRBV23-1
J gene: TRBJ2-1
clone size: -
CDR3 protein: CASSQGGEQEQFF
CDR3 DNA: TGCGCCAGCAGTCAAGGGGGGGAACAGGAGCAGTTCTTC

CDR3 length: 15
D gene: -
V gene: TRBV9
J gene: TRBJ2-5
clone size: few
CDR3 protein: CASSVAGGLKETQYF
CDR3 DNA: TGTGCCAGCAGCGTAGCAGGGGGGTTGAAGGAGACCCAGTACTTC

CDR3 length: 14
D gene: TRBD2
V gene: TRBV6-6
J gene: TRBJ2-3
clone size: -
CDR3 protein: CASSPGGLTDTQYF
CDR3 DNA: TGTGCCAGCAGCCCGGGAGGGCTCACAGATACGCAGTATTTT

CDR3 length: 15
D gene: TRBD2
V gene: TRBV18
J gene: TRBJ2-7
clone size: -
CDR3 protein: CASSATSGNSYEQYF
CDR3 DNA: TGTGCCAGCTCGGCGACTAGCGGAAACTCCTACGAGCAGTACTTC

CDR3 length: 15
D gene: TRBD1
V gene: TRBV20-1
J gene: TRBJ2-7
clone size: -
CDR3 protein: CSASTTGTGESEQYF
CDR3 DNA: TGCAGTGCTAGCACGACCGGGACAGGGGAGTCCGAGCAGTACTTC

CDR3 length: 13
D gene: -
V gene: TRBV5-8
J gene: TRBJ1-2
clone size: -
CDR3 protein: CASSFQRNYGYTF
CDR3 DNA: TGTGCCAGCAGCTTCCAGAGAAACTATGGCTACACCTTC

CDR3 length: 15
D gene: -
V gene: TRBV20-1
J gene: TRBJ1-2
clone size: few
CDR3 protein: CSARHRLKANYGYTF
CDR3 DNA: TGCAGTGCTAGACACAGGCTCAAAGCTAACTATGGCTACACCTTC

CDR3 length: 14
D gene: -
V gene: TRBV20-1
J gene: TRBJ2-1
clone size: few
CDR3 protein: CSASTGISVNEQFF
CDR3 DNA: TGCAGTGCTAGCACCGGGATCTCCGTCAATGAGCAGTTCTTC

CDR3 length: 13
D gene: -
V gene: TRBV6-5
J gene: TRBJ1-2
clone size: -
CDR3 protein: CASSPQGWNGYTF
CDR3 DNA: TGTGCCAGCAGTCCACAGGGATGGAACGGCTACACCTTC

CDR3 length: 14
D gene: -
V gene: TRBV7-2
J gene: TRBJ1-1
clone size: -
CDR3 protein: CASSSSLLNTEAFF
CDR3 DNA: TGTGCCAGCAGCTCATCGCTTCTAAACACTGAAGCTTTCTTT

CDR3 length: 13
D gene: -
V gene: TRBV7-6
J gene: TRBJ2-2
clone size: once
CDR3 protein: CASSSDIDGELFF
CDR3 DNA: TGTGCCAGCAGCTCCGACATAGACGGGGAGCTGTTTTTT

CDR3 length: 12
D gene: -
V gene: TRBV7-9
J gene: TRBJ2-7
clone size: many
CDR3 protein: CASSSVDYEQYF
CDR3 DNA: TGTGCCAGCAGCTCGGTAGATTACGAGCAGTACTTC

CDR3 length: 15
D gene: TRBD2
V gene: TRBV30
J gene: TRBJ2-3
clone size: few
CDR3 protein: CAWSVPGRTTDTQYF
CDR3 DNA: TGTGCCTGGAGTGTACCCGGGAGGACCACAGATACGCAGTATTTT

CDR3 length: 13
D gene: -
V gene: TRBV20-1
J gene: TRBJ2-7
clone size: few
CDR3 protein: CSASLDYQNEQYF
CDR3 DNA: TGCAGTGCTAGTCTCGATTACCAAAACGAGCAGTACTTC

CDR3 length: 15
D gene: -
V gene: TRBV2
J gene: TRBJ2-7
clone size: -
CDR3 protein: CASSALTGRYAEQYF
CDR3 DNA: TGTGCCAGCAGTGCCCTGACAGGTCGGTATGCCGAGCAGTACTTC

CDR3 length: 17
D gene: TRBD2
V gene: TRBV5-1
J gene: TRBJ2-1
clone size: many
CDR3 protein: CASSPVPLAGGYNEQFF
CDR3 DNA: TGCGCCAGCAGCCCCGTACCTCTAGCGGGGGGATACAATGAGCAGTTCTTC

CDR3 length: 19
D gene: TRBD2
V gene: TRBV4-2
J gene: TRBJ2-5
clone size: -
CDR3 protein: CASSRRTLSVAGSHETQYF
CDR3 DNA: TGTGCCAGCAGCCGTCGAACCCTCTCGGTAGCGGGATCCCACGAGACCCAGTACTTC

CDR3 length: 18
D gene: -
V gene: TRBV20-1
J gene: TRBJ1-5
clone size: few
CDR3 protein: CSGIGGGQGSGSNQPQHF
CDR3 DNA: TGCTCCGGAATAGGGGGAGGGCAGGGCAGTGGGAGCAATCAGCCCCAGCATTTT

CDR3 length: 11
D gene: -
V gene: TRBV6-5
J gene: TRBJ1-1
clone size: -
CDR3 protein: CASSYASTAFF
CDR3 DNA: TGTGCCAGCAGTTATGCCTCCACGGCTTTCTTT

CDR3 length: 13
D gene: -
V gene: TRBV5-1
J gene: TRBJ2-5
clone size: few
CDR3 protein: CASSLDTQETQYF
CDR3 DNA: TGCGCCAGCAGCCTAGACACCCAAGAGACCCAGTACTTC

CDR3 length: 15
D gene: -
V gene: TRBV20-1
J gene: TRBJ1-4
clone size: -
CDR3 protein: CSAKVPDQTWEKLFF
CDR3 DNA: TGCAGTGCTAAAGTACCGGACCAAACATGGGAAAAACTGTTTTTT

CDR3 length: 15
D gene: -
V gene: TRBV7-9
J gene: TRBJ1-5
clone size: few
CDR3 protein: CASSQQGRENQPQHF
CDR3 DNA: TGTGCCAGCAGCCAGCAGGGCAGGGAGAATCAGCCCCAGCATTTT

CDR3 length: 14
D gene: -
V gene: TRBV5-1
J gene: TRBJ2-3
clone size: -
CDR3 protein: CASSLMDPKDTRYF
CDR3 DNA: TGCGCCAGCAGCTTGATGGACCCGAAGGATACGCGGTATTTT

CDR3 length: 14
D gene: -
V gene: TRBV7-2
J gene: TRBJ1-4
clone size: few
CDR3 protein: CASSFGLTNEKLFF
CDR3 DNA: TGTGCCAGCAGCTTTGGGTTAACTAATGAAAAACTGTTTTTT

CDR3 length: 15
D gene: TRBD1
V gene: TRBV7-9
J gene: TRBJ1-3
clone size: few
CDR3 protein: CASSSTGGSGNTIYF
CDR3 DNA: TGTGCCAGCAGCTCCACAGGGGGCTCTGGAAACACCATATATTTT

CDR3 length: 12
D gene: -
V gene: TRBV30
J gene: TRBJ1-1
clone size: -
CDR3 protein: CAWSVHRESAFF
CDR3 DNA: TGTGCCTGGAGTGTACACAGGGAGTCAGCTTTCTTT

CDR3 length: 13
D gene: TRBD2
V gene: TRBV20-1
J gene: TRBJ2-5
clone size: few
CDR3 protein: CSGEAGGEETQYF
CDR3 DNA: TGCAGTGGGGAAGCGGGGGGAGAGGAGACCCAGTACTTC

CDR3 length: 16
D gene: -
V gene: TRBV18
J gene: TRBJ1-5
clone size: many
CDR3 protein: CASSPLGDLGNQPQHF
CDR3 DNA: TGTGCCAGCTCACCCTTGGGAGATTTGGGGAATCAGCCCCAGCATTTT

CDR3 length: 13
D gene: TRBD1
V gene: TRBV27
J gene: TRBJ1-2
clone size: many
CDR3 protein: CASRRDRDDGYTF
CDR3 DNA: TGTGCCAGCAGGAGGGACAGGGATGATGGCTACACCTTC

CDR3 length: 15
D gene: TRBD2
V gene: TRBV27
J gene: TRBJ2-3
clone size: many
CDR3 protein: CASSLSMREPDTQYF
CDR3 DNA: TGTGCCAGCAGTTTATCGATGCGGGAGCCAGATACGCAGTATTTT

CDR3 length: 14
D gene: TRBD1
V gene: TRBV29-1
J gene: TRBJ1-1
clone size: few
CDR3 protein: CSVLTGGAGTEAFF
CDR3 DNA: TGCAGCGTTTTGACAGGGGGCGCGGGCACTGAAGCTTTCTTT

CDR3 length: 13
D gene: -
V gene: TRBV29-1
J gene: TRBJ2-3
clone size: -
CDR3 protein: CSVRWVGADTQYF
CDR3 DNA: TGCAGCGTCCGCTGGGTGGGCGCAGATACGCAGTATTTT